The 23 T cell receptor beta chains below all came from one sample that was sequenced in a study of graft-versus-host responses after intestinal transplantation. Antigens for these TCRs are unknown. Sequencing was performed with immunoSEQ multiplex PCR; in TCRdb, only in-frame clones are kept and a portion is missing. Altogether around 93,000 clones are present, around nine tenths being singletons, with the ten largest covering about 6.3%. Sequenced here: unstimulated CD8+ T cells sorted from spleen or lymph node cells, sampled before intestinal transplant. The receptors originated from a human donor who received an intestinal transplant.

This chain joins TRBV27 and TRBJ1-5, with 7 nucleotides matching TRBD1. The CDR3 is 12 residues long. The J segment lost 9 bases and the V segment lost 5 bases, leaving 4 bases of the junction unmatched. Germline loops: CDR1 MNHEY, CDR2 SMNVEV (reference sequence). The CDR3 DNA reads as TGTGCCAGCAGTCGACAGGGCCGGCCCCAGCATTTT. It specifies CASSRQGRPQHF.

The chain has TRBV5-1 and TRBJ1-1; the D gene is possibly TRBD1 (6 bases). Germline loops: CDR1 SGHRS, CDR2 YFSETQ. The V and J ends lost 0 bases and 7 bases respectively, with 13 bases between them. This CDR3 contains 14 residues. CDR3 protein: CASSLEAGEVEAFF. Written as DNA, the CDR3 is TGCGCCAGCAGCTTGGAGGCAGGGGAGGTTGAAGCTTTCTTT. The complete variable domain, with remaining parts taken from reference TRBV5-1 and TRBJ1-1, reads KAGVTQTPRYLIKTRGQQVTLSCSPISGHRSVSWYQQTPGQGLQFLFEYFSETQRNKGNFPGRFSGRQFSNSRSEMNVSTLELGDSALYLCASSLEAGEVEAFFGQGTRLTVV.

The gene calls are TRBV5-6 and TRBJ2-1; perhaps TRBD1 as D (6 bases). Trimming took 3 bases from V and 6 from J, leaving 10 bases between them. CDR1 and CDR2 from the germline V gene are SGHDT and YYEEEE. This CDR3 is 13 amino acids long. This CDR3 is CASSSGQPNEQFF. The CDR3 DNA follows: TGTGCCAGCAGCTCGGGACAACCCAATGAGCAGTTCTTC.

V usage is TRBV7-9 and J usage is TRBJ2-7; D may correspond to TRBD1 or TRBD2 (5 bases each). V gave up 7 bases and J gave up 0 bases, with 13 bases separating them. The CDR3 runs 14 residues. Germline CDR1 reads SEHNR; CDR2 reads FQNEAQ (reference sequence). CDR3 amino acids: CASNPTGHSYEQYF. CDR3 DNA sequence: TGTGCCAGCAATCCGACGGGGCACTCCTACGAGCAGTACTTC.

This chain's CDR3 is CSASCIETQYF. CDR3 DNA sequence: TGCAGTGCTAGTTGTATTGAGACCCAGTACTTC. The rearrangement links TRBV20-1 to TRBJ2-5; no firm D call. This CDR3 is 11 amino acids long. Germline V lookup: CDR1 DFQATT, CDR2 SNEGSKA (reference sequence). V lost 3 bases to trimming and J lost 5 bases, with 7 bases between them.

This chain joins TRBV7-9 and TRBJ2-7; 13 bases fit TRBD2. Trimming took 2 bases from V and 4 from J; bases not matched to a gene: 11. The CDR3 runs 18 residues. Germline CDR1 reads SEHNR; CDR2 reads FQNEAQ (reference sequence). The CDR3, as DNA: TGTGCCAGCAGCTTACCAACGTTCGGGACTAGCGGGACATACGAGCAGTACTTC. This gives the protein CASSLPTFGTSGTYEQYF.

Regarding this clone: At one end the junction does not follow the germline gene, possibly because of a read error. The rearrangement links TRBV7-9 to TRBJ2-7; the match to TRBD1 covers 8 bases. The CDR3 contains 13 residues. Germline CDR1 SEHNR, CDR2 FQNEAQ (reference sequence). The chain's CDR3 is CASSSDRVYGQYF. CDR3 nucleotide sequence: TGTGCCAGCAGCTCGGACAGGGTCTACGGGCAGTACTTC. Together with reference TRBV7-9 and TRBJ2-7, the CDR3 gives the full variable domain: DTGVSQNPRHKITKRGQNVTFRCDPISEHNRLYWYRQTLGQGPEFLTYFQNEAQLEKSRLLSDRFSAERPKGSFSTLEIQRTEQGDSAMYLCASSSDRVYGQYFGPGTRLTVT.

V usage is TRBV4-2 and J usage is TRBJ2-5; D is perhaps TRBD2 (7 bases). The V gene's germline CDR1 is LGHNA and CDR2 YNFKEQ. The V end lost 4 bases, the J end lost 2 bases, and 14 bases lay between the germline ends. The CDR3 totals 15 residues. For the CDR3, the DNA is TGTGCCAGCAGCCTAGGGGGGGGAATACAAGAGACCCAGTACTTC. Translating gives CASSLGGGIQETQYF.

The chain joins TRBV27 to TRBJ2-1, with D tentatively TRBD1 or TRBD2 (7 bases each). Per germline, CDR1 MNHEY and CDR2 SMNVEV (reference sequence). Trimming shortened V by 6 bases and J by 2 bases, and 14 bases separated the two germline ends. The length of the CDR3 is 15 residues. The DNA of the CDR3 is TGTGCCAGCAGCCGCCAGGGGGGGCCCTACAATGAGCAGTTCTTC. Amino acids: CASSRQGGPYNEQFF.

Concerning this clone itself: Other DNA variants within this sample encode the same CDR3. This chain links TRBV11-1 with TRBJ1-3; 7 nucleotides align to TRBD1. After removal of 1 base from V and 7 bases from J, the junction contained 7 bases not matched to a gene. CDR3 length equals 15 residues. CDR1 and CDR2 (germline): SGHAT, FQDESV (reference sequence). For the CDR3, the DNA is TGTGCCAGCAGCTTAGGAGGACAGGCGCCGAACACCATATATTTT. Amino acid sequence: CASSLGGQAPNTIYF. The variable domain in full, with the rest retrieved from reference TRBV11-1 and TRBJ1-3, is EAEVAQSPRYKITEKSQAVAFWCDPISGHATLYWYRQILGQGPELLVQFQDESVVDDSQLPKDRFSAERLKGVDSTLKIQPAELGDSAMYLCASSLGGQAPNTIYFGEGSWLTVV.

V and J are TRBV4-1 and TRBJ2-7; the D is unclear. CDR1 and CDR2 (germline): MGHRA, YSYEKL. The CDR3 totals 14 residues. Trimming took off 3 bases at V and 0 bases at J, with 9 bases between the two ends. CDR3 sequence: CASSHIGLSYEQYF. The DNA of the CDR3 is TGCGCCAGCAGCCATATAGGGCTCTCCTACGAGCAGTACTTC.

The rearrangement uses TRBV6-4 and TRBJ2-2; TRBD2 matches at 10 bases. V was clipped by 0 bases and J by 0 bases; unmatched bases: 4. The germline V gene has CDR1 MRHNA and CDR2 SNTAGT. This CDR3 has 18 residues. The CDR3 is CASSDSEREGPNTGELFF. The CDR3 DNA is TGTGCCAGCAGTGACTCAGAGCGGGAGGGTCCGAACACCGGGGAGCTGTTTTTT.

The J gene is TRBJ1-5, the V gene TRBV27; a possible D gene is TRBD1 (6 bases). Trimming removed 5 bases from V and 4 bases from J, with 9 bases in between. This CDR3 is built from 13 residues. CDR1 is MNHEY, CDR2 SMNVEV, per germline (reference sequence). DNA of the CDR3: TGTGCCAGCAGTGCGGACAGTAATCAGCCCCAGCATTTT. Translation gives CASSADSNQPQHF.

This chain connects TRBV2 to TRBJ2-1; D is possibly TRBD1 or TRBD2 (5 bases each). V shed 4 bases and J shed 6 bases, with 19 bases lying between them. Germline loops: CDR1 SNHLY, CDR2 FYNNEI. CDR3 size: 16 residues. Written as DNA, the CDR3 is TGTGCCAGCAGTGCCACCGGGACGCTAAACTTCAATGAGCAGTTCTTC. It codes for CASSATGTLNFNEQFF.

The chain has TRBV13 and TRBJ2-3; D might be TRBD2 (5 bases). The CDR3 length is 15 residues. Deletions cut 10 bases from V and 3 bases from J, with 20 bases between. CDR1 is PRHDT, CDR2 FYEKMQ, per germline (reference sequence). CDR3 DNA sequence: TGTGCCACCGACTTGGCTAGCCTCGGGACAGATACGCAGTATTTT. It is translated as CATDLASLGTDTQYF.

J is TRBJ1-1 and V is TRBV19; TRBD1 is a possible D gene (5 bases). CDR1 is LNHDA, CDR2 SQIVND, per germline (reference sequence). The CDR3 is 14 residues long. V was cut by 9 bases and J by 1 base, with 15 bases left in between. CDR3: CASRWWGGNTEAFF. The CDR3 DNA is TGTGCCAGCCGATGGTGGGGGGGGAACACTGAAGCTTTCTTT.

This clone was seen only once. The rearrangement uses TRBV6-1 and TRBJ2-5, with 7 nucleotides matching TRBD1. The length of the CDR3 is 15 residues. The ends lost 2 bases at V and 5 bases at J; junction bases unmatched: 8. Germline assignment: CDR1 MNHNS and CDR2 SASEGT. DNA of the CDR3: TGTGCCAGCAGTGAATCAGAGACAGGGTGGGAGACCCAGTACTTC. It specifies CASSESETGWETQYF.

This clone was found a few times. The J gene is TRBJ2-7, the V gene TRBV7-9, with D tentatively TRBD1 or TRBD2 (5 bases each). The V and J ends lost 3 bases and 3 bases respectively, with 6 bases between them. The CDR3 is 12 residues long. Germline V gives CDR1 SEHNR, CDR2 FQNEAQ (reference sequence). CDR3 nucleotide sequence: TGTGCCAGCAGCTTGGGGGACTACGAGCAGTACTTC. Amino acid sequence: CASSLGDYEQYF.

The chain employs TRBV9 and TRBJ2-7; the match to TRBD1 covers 9 bases. The CDR3 is 14 amino acids. Germline trimming cut 4 bases from V and 4 bases from J; bases unmatched to any gene: 6. The germline V gene encodes CDR1 SGDLS and CDR2 YYNGEE. The DNA for the CDR3 is TGTGCCAGCAGCCCGGGGACAGGGTTTTACGAGCAGTACTTC. Its translation: CASSPGTGFYEQYF.

This chain connects TRBV13 to TRBJ2-4; TRBD1 is a possible D gene (6 bases). Trimming removed 5 bases at V and 1 base at J, with 18 bases between. This CDR3 spans 17 amino acids. Germline CDR1 PRHDT, CDR2 FYEKMQ (reference sequence). CDR3 residues: CASSPIGSTGAKNIQYF. The CDR3 coding sequence is TGTGCCAGCAGCCCCATCGGTTCCACAGGGGCCAAAAACATTCAGTACTTC.

In this sample, this clone turned up a few times. This chain links TRBV2 with TRBJ2-1; D might be TRBD2 (5 bases). The CDR3 sequence is 15 residues long. Per germline, CDR1 SNHLY and CDR2 FYNNEI. Trimming shortened V by 6 bases and J by 6 bases, and 18 bases separated the two germline ends. CDR3 nucleotides: TGTGCCAGCAGGTCTCCCGGGGTCCTTTTCAATGAGCAGTTCTTC. This sequence encodes CASRSPGVLFNEQFF. Using reference TRBV2 and TRBJ2-1 for the parts outside the CDR3, the full variable domain is EPEVTQTPSHQVTQMGQEVILRCVPISNHLYFYWYRQILGQKVEFLVSFYNNEISEKSEIFDDQFSVERPDGSNFTLKIRSTKLEDSAMYFCASRSPGVLFNEQFFGPGTRLTVL.

The genes are TRBV14 and TRBJ2-7; D is unclear. The CDR3 spans 11 residues. The germline gives CDR1 SGHDN, CDR2 FVKESK. V lost 8 bases, J lost 4 bases, and 9 bases lay in between. Written as DNA, the CDR3 is TGTGCCAGCGGGATTTTTTACGAGCAGTACTTC. Translating gives CASGIFYEQYF.

This sequence joins TRBV9 and TRBJ1-3; D is undetermined. V dropped 3 bases and J dropped 1 base, with 11 bases sitting between them. The CDR3 spans 15 residues. Germline assignment: CDR1 SGDLS and CDR2 YYNGEE. The CDR3 loop reads CASSALGGSGNTIYF. Written as DNA, the CDR3 is TGTGCCAGCAGCGCCCTTGGAGGATCTGGAAACACCATATATTTT.